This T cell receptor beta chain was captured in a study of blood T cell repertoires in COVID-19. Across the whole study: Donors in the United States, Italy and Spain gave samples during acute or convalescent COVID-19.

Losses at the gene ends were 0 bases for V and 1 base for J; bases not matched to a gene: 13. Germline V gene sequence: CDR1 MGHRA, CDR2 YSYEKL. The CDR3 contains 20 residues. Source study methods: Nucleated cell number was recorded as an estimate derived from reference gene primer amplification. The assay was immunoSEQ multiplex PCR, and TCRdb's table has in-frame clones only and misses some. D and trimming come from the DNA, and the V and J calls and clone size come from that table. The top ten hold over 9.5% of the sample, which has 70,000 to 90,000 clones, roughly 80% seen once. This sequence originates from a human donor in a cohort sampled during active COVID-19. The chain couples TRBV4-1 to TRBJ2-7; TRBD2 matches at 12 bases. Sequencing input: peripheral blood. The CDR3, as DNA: TGCGCCAGCAGCCAAGATCCCGTAGCTAGCGGGAGGGTTATTTCCTACGAGCAGTACTTC. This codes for CASSQDPVASGRVISYEQYF.